The 5 T cell receptor beta chains below all came from one sample that was sequenced in a study of early T cells in non-severe SARS-CoV-2 infection. TCRdb reprocessed the 5' RACE reads via MiXCR and lists one record per CDR3 protein. This sample has tens of thousands of distinct CDR3 sequences, with 10% to 12% found just once. The sequenced sample consisted of whole blood. The receptors were gathered from an adult who was a healthcare worker with PCR-confirmed SARS-CoV-2 infection or an uninfected control (not recorded which).

This clonotype has just a few counts. V and J are TRBV12-3 or TRBV12-4 and TRBJ2-5, with 10 bases that match TRBD2. This CDR3 has 17 residues. Trimming took 6 bases from V and 5 from J; bases not matched to a gene: 15. The CDR3 DNA follows: TGTGCCAGCAGCCGACATGTGGGCAGCGGGGGGGCGGAGACCCAGTACTTC. This codes for CASSRHVGSGGAETQYF.

This clonotype was picked up many times. This sequence joins TRBV7-2 and TRBJ2-5; 11 bases map to TRBD1. Germline V lookup: CDR1 SGHTA, CDR2 FQGNSA. CDR3 length equals 15 residues. Trimming cost V 3 bases and J 4 bases; bases outside gene matches: 4. CDR3 nucleotide sequence: TGTGCCAGCAGCTTTGGGACAGGGGGTAGAGAGACCCAGTACTTC. Its translation is CASSFGTGGRETQYF.

There are many counts of this clonotype. The chain employs TRBV20-1 and TRBJ1-2; D not certain. CDR1 is DFQATT, CDR2 SNEGSKA, per germline (reference sequence). The CDR3 loop spans 14 amino acids. Deletions cut 0 bases from V and 1 base from J, with 9 bases between. Here the CDR3 DNA reads TGCAGTGCTAGAGATACGCAGGATAACTATGGCTACACCTTC. It codes for CSARDTQDNYGYTF.

This clonotype was detected many times. The chain recombines TRBV29-1 with TRBJ1-2; D gene unclear. This CDR3 is built from 13 residues. V lost 0 bases to trimming and J lost 8 bases, with 13 bases between them. The germline V gene has CDR1 SQVTM and CDR2 ANQGSEA. CDR3 in DNA: TGCAGCGTTGAAGAGGGAGGAGCGAGGGGCTACACCTTC. Protein sequence: CSVEEGGARGYTF.

There are many counts of this clonotype. The rearrangement uses TRBV7-9 and TRBJ2-5, with D perhaps given as TRBD1 or TRBD2 (6 bases each). The CDR3 spans 14 residues. V dropped 1 base and J dropped 5 bases, with 11 bases sitting between them. Germline CDR1 reads SEHNR; CDR2 reads FQNEAQ (reference sequence). CDR3 nucleotides: TGTGCCAGCAGCTTAGAGGGGGGAGTTGAGACCCAGTACTTC. Its protein is CASSLEGGVETQYF.